What follows are 19 T cell receptor beta chains derived from one specimen sequenced in a study of blood T cell repertoires in COVID-19. The repertoire was sequenced with immunoSEQ multiplex PCR; TCRdb's copy has only in-frame clones and lacks some. Of some 210,000 clones listed, almost 85% are singletons. Sequenced material: peripheral blood. All receptors come from a woman aged 50 to 60 with active or convalescent COVID-19.

The V gene is TRBV6-5, the J gene TRBJ2-1; 9 bases line up with TRBD2. V shed 2 bases and J 5 bases; nucleotides not matched to a gene: 4. Germline CDR1 MNHEY, CDR2 SVGAGI. The CDR3 length is 15 residues. DNA of the CDR3: TGTGCCAGCAGTTACGGGCGGGGGGGCCACAATGAGCAGTTCTTC. This sequence encodes CASSYGRGGHNEQFF.

The chain recombines TRBV5-6 with TRBJ2-1; D not resolved. CDR1 and CDR2 (germline): SGHDT, YYEEEE. The CDR3 consists of 12 residues. With 1 base removed from V and 9 bases from J, the gap between germline ends came to 8 bases. CDR3 sequence reads: CASSLFGGEQFF. The CDR3 DNA follows: TGTGCCAGCAGCTTGTTCGGCGGTGAGCAGTTCTTC.

This chain links TRBV15 with TRBJ1-5; 8 positions match TRBD1. Looked up from germline, CDR1 is LNHNV and CDR2 is YYDKDF (reference sequence). Trimming at V came to 4 bases and at J to 7 bases, leaving 6 bases not matched to a gene. This CDR3 contains 14 residues. CDR3 residues: CATSIQGVGQPQHF. As DNA, the CDR3 is TGTGCCACCAGCATACAGGGGGTAGGGCAGCCCCAGCATTTT.

DNA of the CDR3: TGTGCCAGCAGCTTAGGGTCCGGGACAGGGGAGACCCAGTACTTC. It specifies CASSLGSGTGETQYF. This chain uses TRBV7-9 with TRBJ2-5, with 9 nucleotides matching TRBD1. The CDR3 runs to 15 residues. In germline, CDR1 is SEHNR, CDR2 FQNEAQ (reference sequence). The J segment lost 5 bases and the V segment lost 1 base, leaving 5 bases of the junction unmatched.

This clone appeared a single time. The rearrangement joins TRBV27 to TRBJ1-5; 7 nucleotides align to TRBD1. V lost 3 bases to trimming and J lost 6 bases; unmatched junction nucleotides: 2. The germline V gene has CDR1 MNHEY and CDR2 SMNVEV (reference sequence). The CDR3 totals 13 residues. The CDR3 DNA reads TGTGCCAGCAGTTTTGAGGGGGCTCAGCCCCAGCATTTT. It specifies CASSFEGAQPQHF.

This chain connects TRBV14 to TRBJ2-1; TRBD2 matches at 8 bases. This CDR3 contains 15 residues. Germline lookup yields CDR1 SGHDN and CDR2 FVKESK. The trim removed 2 bases at V and 4 bases at J, leaving 4 bases unmatched. The CDR3, as DNA: TGTGCCAGCAGCCAATCAAGCGGGGGTTACAATGAGCAGTTCTTC. Translation gives CASSQSSGGYNEQFF.

The chain has TRBV6-5 and TRBJ1-1; TRBD1 might be the D (5 bases). This CDR3 contains 12 residues. Between the trimmed V and J ends, which lost 6 bases and 2 bases, there was a span of 7 bases. Germline V gene lookup returns CDR1 MNHEY and CDR2 SVGAGI. CDR3: CASRGTNTEAFF. DNA for the CDR3: TGTGCCAGCAGGGGGACTAACACTGAAGCTTTCTTT.

V usage is TRBV12-5 and J usage is TRBJ2-5; possible D gene TRBD2, 6 bases. Looked up from germline, CDR1 is LGHNT and CDR2 is FRNRAP. Trimming removed 1 base from V and 7 bases from J, with 10 bases in between. The CDR3 contains 13 residues. CDR3 in DNA: TGTGCTAGTGGTTTGGCGTCCGGGGGGACCCAGTACTTC. Translating gives CASGLASGGTQYF.

This sequence joins TRBV29-1 and TRBJ2-3; 8 bases are a match to TRBD2. V lost 3 bases to trimming and J lost 4 bases; unmatched junction nucleotides: 0. This CDR3 has 12 residues. Germline V CDR1 and CDR2: SQVTM, ANQGSEA. CDR3 loop: CSVERGADTQYF. Written as DNA, the CDR3 is TGCAGCGTTGAGCGGGGGGCAGATACGCAGTATTTT.

V gene TRBV29-1 combines with J gene TRBJ2-1, with D maybe TRBD2 (5 bases). The CDR3 is 14 residues long. V was cut by 5 bases and J by 0 bases, with 11 bases left in between. CDR1 is SQVTM, CDR2 ANQGSEA, per germline. The CDR3 protein is CSVNLAASYNEQFF. The CDR3 nucleotides read TGCAGCGTTAATCTAGCTGCCTCCTACAATGAGCAGTTCTTC.

This clone occurred once. The CDR3 spells CASSYPEQGTDTQYF. The DNA for the CDR3 is TGTGCCAGCAGTTACCCGGAACAGGGGACAGATACGCAGTATTTT. V is TRBV6-6 and J is TRBJ2-3; TRBD1 matches at 7 bases. The germline V gene has CDR1 MNHNY and CDR2 SVGAGI (reference sequence). J was trimmed by 3 bases and V by 2 bases; bases with no gene match: 5. The CDR3 has 15 residues.

The rearrangement links TRBV5-1 to TRBJ2-7; 7 bases line up with TRBD1. The CDR3 is 14 amino acids. V shed 2 bases, J shed 1 base, and the junction held 3 bases outside the gene matches. CDR1 SGHRS and CDR2 YFSETQ come from the germline V gene. CDR3 in DNA: TGCGCCAGCAGCTTTGGGGGACAGTCCTACGAGCAGTACGTC. Protein product: CASSFGGQSYEQYV.

The CDR3 nucleotides read TGTGCCAGCAGCTTAGGGCTTGGCGGGGGGCGAGGGATTGAAAAACTGTTTTTT. It specifies CASSLGLGGGRGIEKLFF. The chain has TRBV11-2 and TRBJ1-4, with D possibly matching TRBD1 (6 bases). The V end lost 1 base, the J end lost 7 bases, and 22 bases lay between the germline ends. Germline assignment: CDR1 SGHAT and CDR2 FQNNGV. There are 18 residues in the CDR3.

V usage is TRBV6-5 and J usage is TRBJ1-2; perhaps TRBD1 as D (5 bases). V gave up 0 bases and J gave up 8 bases, with 10 bases separating them. Per germline, CDR1 MNHEY and CDR2 SVGAGI. This CDR3 has 13 amino acids. CDR3 in DNA: TGTGCCAGCAGTTACTCGCAGGGTGGAGGCTACACCTTC. Protein sequence: CASSYSQGGGYTF.

This chain uses TRBV6-5 with TRBJ1-2; 10 bases align to TRBD1. V lost 6 bases to trimming and J lost 6 bases; unmatched junction nucleotides: 7. CDR3 length equals 14 residues. The V gene's germline CDR1 is MNHEY and CDR2 SVGAGI. Here the CDR3 reads CASSPLTGGNGYTF. The CDR3 DNA reads TGTGCCAGCAGCCCCCTGACAGGGGGCAATGGCTACACCTTC.

The sample holds one count of this clone. The V and J genes are TRBV5-5 and TRBJ2-1; TRBD2 aligns across 8 bases. This CDR3 spans 13 amino acids. Germline CDR1 reads SGHKS; CDR2 reads YYEKEE (reference sequence). J lost 6 bases, V lost 3 bases, and 2 bases had no gene match. CDR3: CASSSREGNEQFF. CDR3 coding DNA: TGTGCCAGCAGCTCTCGGGAGGGCAATGAGCAGTTCTTC.

This sequence joins TRBV5-1 and TRBJ2-1; 8 bases are a match to TRBD2. The CDR3 spans 16 residues. The J segment lost 0 bases and the V segment lost 3 bases, leaving 5 bases of the junction unmatched. Germline-derived CDR1 and CDR2 are SGHRS and YFSETQ. For the CDR3, the DNA is TGCGCCAGCAGCTCAGCAGCGGGAGCCTCCTACAATGAGCAGTTCTTC. Translated, it gives CASSSAAGASYNEQFF.

The rearrangement joins TRBV18 to TRBJ1-1, with no clear D. V dropped 2 bases and J dropped 1 base, with 8 bases sitting between them. The CDR3 has 14 residues. The V gene's germline CDR1 is KGHSH and CDR2 LQKENI. CDR3 bases: TGTGCCAGCTCACCAAGCCAGGAGAACACTGAAGCTTTCTTT. This codes for CASSPSQENTEAFF.

The chain is built from TRBV25-1 and TRBJ2-1; 9 bases line up with TRBD2. Germline V gene sequence: CDR1 MGHDK, CDR2 SYGVNS. The CDR3 totals 15 residues. Trimming removed 6 bases from V and 2 bases from J; junction bases left unmatched: 5. The CDR3 sequence: CASRNSGGPYNEQFF. Written as DNA, the CDR3 is TGTGCCAGCAGGAATAGCGGGGGACCCTACAATGAGCAGTTCTTC.